The present entry profiles one TCR beta chain with its context. Its antigen is as yet unknown. The sample originates from a study of cytomegalovirus exposure and HLA in healthy donors. Study overall: Clustering assigned approximately 78% of the roughly 400 genotyped donors to the Caucasian-associated ancestry cluster. Study observations and caveats: Highest at DRB1 and lowest at HLA-C, TCR association rates differed among HLA loci in a later analysis.

Both 60 Vbeta primers and 13 Jbeta primers went into the PCR. The data were produced by immunoSEQ multiplex PCR, yet TCRdb's version contains in-frame clones alone and is incomplete. Of approximately 110,000 clones detected, about three quarters appear once; the ten largest clones hold about 1%. The clonotype was recovered from a woman aged 25 to 39 in good health and CMV-seronegative. Input material: PBMCs.

The CDR3 region is CASRGQLYGYTF. DNA for the CDR3: TGTGCCAGTAGAGGACAGCTCTATGGCTACACCTTC. The V gene is TRBV19, the J gene TRBJ1-2; the D gene is possibly TRBD1 (6 bases). This CDR3 is 12 amino acids long. Germline V CDR1 and CDR2: LNHDA, SQIVND (reference sequence). V dropped 6 bases and J dropped 4 bases, with 9 bases sitting between them.